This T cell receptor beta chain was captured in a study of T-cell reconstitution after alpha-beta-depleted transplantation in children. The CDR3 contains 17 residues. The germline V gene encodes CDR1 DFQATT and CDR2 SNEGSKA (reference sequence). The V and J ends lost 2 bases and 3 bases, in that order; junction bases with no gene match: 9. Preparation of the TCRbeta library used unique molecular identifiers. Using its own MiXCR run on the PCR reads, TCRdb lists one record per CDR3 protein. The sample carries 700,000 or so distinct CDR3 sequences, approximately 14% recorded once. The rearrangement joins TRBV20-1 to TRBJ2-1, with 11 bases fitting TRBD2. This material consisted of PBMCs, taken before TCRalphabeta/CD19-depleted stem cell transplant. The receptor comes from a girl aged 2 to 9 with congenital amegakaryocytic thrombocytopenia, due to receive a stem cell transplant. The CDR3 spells CSARILGTSGHYNEQFF. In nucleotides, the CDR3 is TGCAGTGCTAGAATACTTGGGACTAGCGGTCACTACAATGAGCAGTTCTTC.